Listed below are T cell receptor beta chains from one sample, sequenced in a study of response to subunit inactivated influenza vaccine. TCRdb used MiXCR to reprocess the RT-PCR reads, holding one entry per CDR3 protein. Altogether some 500,000 distinct CDR3 sequences are present, approximately 12% being singletons, with the ten largest covering over 10%. Sequencing was performed on PBMCs from blood, taken around seven weeks after vaccination. All receptors derive from a man aged 45-65 years who received an inactivated influenza vaccine. Both conserved end residues are part of each CDR3. D genes are given only for firm matches. The size field is filled for only some rows; it gives once, few, many or a size class.

D gene: -; V gene: TRBV6-1; J gene: TRBJ1-1; CDR3 length: 14; clone size: few; CDR3 DNA: TGTGCCAGCAGTGAAGCCGGGGGGCTGGATGAAGCTTTCTTT; CDR3 protein: CASSEAGGLDEAFF
D gene: TRBD2; V gene: TRBV20-1; J gene: TRBJ2-1; CDR3 length: 15; clone size: many; CDR3 DNA: TGCAGTGCTAGAGATCTTAGCGGGGCTTGGTATGAGCAGTTCTTC; CDR3 protein: CSARDLSGAWYEQFF
D gene: TRBD2; V gene: TRBV28; J gene: TRBJ2-1; CDR3 length: 17; clone size: -; CDR3 DNA: TGTGCCAGCAGTTCCCTCGGGACTAGCGGGGGGCTAGGTGAGCAGTTCTTC; CDR3 protein: CASSSLGTSGGLGEQFF
D gene: -; V gene: TRBV12-3/TRBV12-4; J gene: TRBJ2-3; CDR3 length: 14; clone size: many; CDR3 DNA: TGTGCCAGCAGTTCGGAGGTTGGCACAGATACGCAGTATTTT; CDR3 protein: CASSSEVGTDTQYF
D gene: TRBD1; V gene: TRBV7-9; J gene: TRBJ2-1; CDR3 length: 13; clone size: -; CDR3 DNA: TGTGCCAGCCGGGACAGGGACCACAATGAGCAGTTCTTC; CDR3 protein: CASRDRDHNEQFF
D gene: -; V gene: TRBV12-3/TRBV12-4; J gene: TRBJ2-3; CDR3 length: 15; clone size: few; CDR3 DNA: TGTGCCAGCAGTTTCTCGGGAAGGATGGCAGATACGCAGTATTTT; CDR3 protein: CASSFSGRMADTQYF
D gene: TRBD2; V gene: TRBV11-2; J gene: TRBJ2-1; CDR3 length: 18; clone size: -; CDR3 DNA: TGTGCCAGCAGATGGTCCGGGACTAGCGGGGGCTCCTACAATGAGCAGTTCTTC; CDR3 protein: CASRWSGTSGGSYNEQFF
D gene: TRBD1; V gene: TRBV7-2; J gene: TRBJ1-6; CDR3 length: 14; clone size: -; CDR3 DNA: TGTGCCAGCAGCTTAGCCAGGGGGCAATCACCCCTCCACTTT; CDR3 protein: CASSLARGQSPLHF
D gene: -; V gene: TRBV7-3; J gene: TRBJ2-1; CDR3 length: 13; clone size: few; CDR3 DNA: TGTGCCAGCAGCTTAACTAGAAACAATGAGCAGTTCTTC; CDR3 protein: CASSLTRNNEQFF
D gene: TRBD2; V gene: TRBV29-1; J gene: TRBJ2-7; CDR3 length: 14; clone size: many; CDR3 DNA: TGCAGCGTGGGACTAGCGGGCCCCGTTTACGAGCAGTACTTC; CDR3 protein: CSVGLAGPVYEQYF
D gene: -; V gene: TRBV7-8; J gene: TRBJ2-5; CDR3 length: 15; clone size: many; CDR3 DNA: TGTGCCAGCAGCTACGCTAACTGGGTCCAAGAGACCCAGTACTTC; CDR3 protein: CASSYANWVQETQYF
D gene: TRBD1; V gene: TRBV12-3/TRBV12-4; J gene: TRBJ1-2; CDR3 length: 13; clone size: few; CDR3 DNA: TGTGCCAGCGCGGACAGGGATAACTATGGCTACACCTTC; CDR3 protein: CASADRDNYGYTF
D gene: -; V gene: TRBV27; J gene: TRBJ2-2; CDR3 length: 18; clone size: few; CDR3 DNA: TGTGCCAGCAGTAGAAAGAACTTTGGGGAGGCAGAAACCGGGGAGCTGTTTTTT; CDR3 protein: CASSRKNFGEAETGELFF
D gene: -; V gene: TRBV2; J gene: TRBJ1-2; CDR3 length: 16; clone size: few; CDR3 DNA: TGTGCCAGCAGTGAAGGAGCAGCGGAACTCCTATATGGCTACACCTTC; CDR3 protein: CASSEGAAELLYGYTF
D gene: -; V gene: TRBV10-2; J gene: TRBJ2-1; CDR3 length: 14; clone size: many; CDR3 DNA: TGCGCCAGCAGAGTCCTTTCCCCATACAATGAGCAGTTCTTC; CDR3 protein: CASRVLSPYNEQFF
D gene: -; V gene: TRBV4-2; J gene: TRBJ2-3; CDR3 length: 16; clone size: many; CDR3 DNA: TGTGCCAGCAGCCAAGATCTGGCTAGCGACACAGATACGCAGTATTTT; CDR3 protein: CASSQDLASDTDTQYF
D gene: -; V gene: TRBV12-3/TRBV12-4; J gene: TRBJ1-5; CDR3 length: 15; clone size: few; CDR3 DNA: TGTGCCAGCAGTCCCCAACCGGGACTGAATCAGCCCCAGCATTTT; CDR3 protein: CASSPQPGLNQPQHF
D gene: TRBD2; V gene: TRBV4-3; J gene: TRBJ2-1; CDR3 length: 16; clone size: -; CDR3 DNA: TGCGCCAGCAGCCAAGTTGCAGCGGGAGCTCGGAATGAGCAGTTCTTC; CDR3 protein: CASSQVAAGARNEQFF
D gene: -; V gene: TRBV12-3/TRBV12-4; J gene: TRBJ2-1; CDR3 length: 13; clone size: few; CDR3 DNA: TGTGCCAGCAGTCGGGGGGCGACACCTGGGCAGTTCTTC; CDR3 protein: CASSRGATPGQFF
D gene: -; V gene: TRBV12-3/TRBV12-4; J gene: TRBJ2-1; CDR3 length: 15; clone size: -; CDR3 DNA: TGTGCCAGCAGTTTTTTTGCGGCCTCCTACAATGAGCAGTTCTTC; CDR3 protein: CASSFFAASYNEQFF
D gene: -; V gene: TRBV5-6; J gene: TRBJ2-7; CDR3 length: 14; clone size: -; CDR3 DNA: TGTGCCAGCAGCTTGTTCAGGGAGTTCTACGAGCAGTACTTC; CDR3 protein: CASSLFREFYEQYF
D gene: TRBD2; V gene: TRBV6-1; J gene: TRBJ2-1; CDR3 length: 16; clone size: few; CDR3 DNA: TGTGCCAGCAGTCATACCCCGCCTAGCGGGAGCGCGAAGCAGTTCTTC; CDR3 protein: CASSHTPPSGSAKQFF
D gene: -; V gene: TRBV7-2; J gene: TRBJ1-2; CDR3 length: 15; clone size: few; CDR3 DNA: TGTGCCAGCAACTTAGCCAGTCTGGCCGCCGGTGGCTACACCTTC; CDR3 protein: CASNLASLAAGGYTF
D gene: -; V gene: TRBV7-9; J gene: TRBJ2-5; CDR3 length: 15; clone size: few; CDR3 DNA: TGTGCCAGCAGCTTATATTTCCTACAGCAAGAGACCCAGTACTTC; CDR3 protein: CASSLYFLQQETQYF
D gene: -; V gene: TRBV6-1; J gene: TRBJ1-1; CDR3 length: 13; clone size: few; CDR3 DNA: TGTGCCGGAAGGGTAGGGACGGACACTGAAGCTTTCTTT; CDR3 protein: CAGRVGTDTEAFF
D gene: TRBD2; V gene: TRBV5-4; J gene: TRBJ2-7; CDR3 length: 15; clone size: -; CDR3 DNA: TGTGCCAGCAGCAGATTAGCGGGCGAACACTACGAGCAGTACTTC; CDR3 protein: CASSRLAGEHYEQYF
D gene: TRBD1; V gene: TRBV20-1; J gene: TRBJ1-2; CDR3 length: 13; clone size: few; CDR3 DNA: TGCAGTGCTCTAGGGACAGCAGGCTATGGCTACACCTTC; CDR3 protein: CSALGTAGYGYTF
D gene: TRBD1; V gene: TRBV6-2/TRBV6-3; J gene: TRBJ2-1; CDR3 length: 15; clone size: -; CDR3 DNA: TGTGCCAGCAGTTACCGGGACAGAATTTACAATGAGCAGTTCTTC; CDR3 protein: CASSYRDRIYNEQFF
D gene: -; V gene: TRBV12-3/TRBV12-4; J gene: TRBJ2-1; CDR3 length: 14; clone size: -; CDR3 DNA: TGTGCCAGCAGTTTATTGGGGACGATTCATGAGCAGTTCTTC; CDR3 protein: CASSLLGTIHEQFF
D gene: -; V gene: TRBV5-1; J gene: TRBJ2-2; CDR3 length: 17; clone size: few; CDR3 DNA: TGCGCCAGCAGCTTGGTACTGGGTTACATAAACACCGGGGAGCTGTTTTTT; CDR3 protein: CASSLVLGYINTGELFF
D gene: -; V gene: TRBV29-1; J gene: TRBJ2-2; CDR3 length: 14; clone size: -; CDR3 DNA: TGCAGCGTTGCCCGCCACTCGAACACCGGGGAGCTGTTTTTT; CDR3 protein: CSVARHSNTGELFF
D gene: TRBD2; V gene: TRBV6-1; J gene: TRBJ2-7; CDR3 length: 15; clone size: few; CDR3 DNA: TGTGCCAGCAGCCCCCCGCGGGCGGGAGGAAGCGAGCAGTACTTC; CDR3 protein: CASSPPRAGGSEQYF
D gene: TRBD2; V gene: TRBV7-3; J gene: TRBJ2-1; CDR3 length: 14; clone size: many; CDR3 DNA: TGTGCCAGCAGCTTAGCGGGAGGAAGCGATGAGCAGTTCTTC; CDR3 protein: CASSLAGGSDEQFF
D gene: -; V gene: TRBV12-3/TRBV12-4; J gene: TRBJ1-1; CDR3 length: 13; clone size: few; CDR3 DNA: TGTGCCAGCAGGGGCGGGGTAGGGGCTGAAGCTTTCTTT; CDR3 protein: CASRGGVGAEAFF
D gene: -; V gene: TRBV7-2; J gene: TRBJ2-7; CDR3 length: 15; clone size: -; CDR3 DNA: TGTGCCAGCAGCTTAGATGGACCGCCCGGGAACGAGCAGTACTTC; CDR3 protein: CASSLDGPPGNEQYF
D gene: TRBD2; V gene: TRBV12-3/TRBV12-4; J gene: TRBJ2-4; CDR3 length: 14; clone size: many; CDR3 DNA: TGTGCCAGCAGTATTACTAGCGCCCAAAACATTCAGTACTTC; CDR3 protein: CASSITSAQNIQYF
D gene: -; V gene: TRBV20-1; J gene: TRBJ2-5; CDR3 length: 13; clone size: -; CDR3 DNA: TGCAGTGCTAGAGTACGACAGCGTGAGACCCAGTACTTC; CDR3 protein: CSARVRQRETQYF
D gene: -; V gene: TRBV29-1; J gene: TRBJ2-1; CDR3 length: 15; clone size: many; CDR3 DNA: TGCAGCGTTGCGGGGTTAGCAAGCGGGTCCAATGAGCAGTTCTTC; CDR3 protein: CSVAGLASGSNEQFF